This T cell receptor (beta chain) was profiled in a study of CD8 T cells in Susac syndrome. From blood CD8+ and CD4+ T cells, the TCR beta chain was sequenced. Random hexamers were used to reverse transcribe an amount of roughly 0.45 to 1 ug RNA. A single record per CDR3 protein comes from TCRdb applying MiXCR to the immunoSEQ multiplex PCR reads. Of about 120,000 distinct CDR3 sequences in the sample, 85% to 95% were seen once. This receptor was identified in a human donor in good health. The sample taken for sequencing was CD4+ T cells from PBMCs.

The CDR3 region is CASSILSGEGQYF. Written as DNA, the CDR3 is TGTGCCAGTAGTATCCTTTCAGGGGAGGGCCAGTACTTC. The chain links TRBV19 to TRBJ2-5, with D maybe TRBD2 (7 bases). CDR3 length: 13 residues. CDR1 LNHDA and CDR2 SQIVND come from the germline V gene (reference sequence). V was clipped by 3 bases and J by 10 bases, with 15 bases between them.